This T cell receptor (beta chain) appears in the sequencing data of a study of CD8 T cells in ankylosing spondylitis. MiXCR was run by TCRdb on the 5' RACE reads, yielding one entry per CDR3 protein. The data hold 180,000 or so distinct CDR3 sequences, with under 14% observed a single time. Regarding the study as a whole: Eight highly homologous variants made up a TCR beta motif, and this motif appeared characteristic of ankylosing spondylitis blood. Several of the motif variants were reported before in synovial fluid and blood from reactive arthritis. Within matched ankylosing spondylitis synovial fluid, disease-linked clones were reportedly significantly enriched.

The V end was cut by 1 base, the J end by 7 bases, with 11 bases between. Germline V gives CDR1 DFQATT, CDR2 SNEGSKA (reference sequence). The CDR3 length is 13 residues. There are many counts of this clonotype. Its antigen is currently unknown. The V call is TRBV20-1, the J call TRBJ2-1; D is unresolved. This sequence originates from a male donor with ankylosing spondylitis or in good health (not recorded which). Input material: blood, either unsorted or a sorted T cell fraction (not recorded which). The CDR3 region is CSARGGSWNEQFF. CDR3 DNA sequence: TGCAGTGCTAGAGGGGGATCCTGGAATGAGCAGTTCTTC.